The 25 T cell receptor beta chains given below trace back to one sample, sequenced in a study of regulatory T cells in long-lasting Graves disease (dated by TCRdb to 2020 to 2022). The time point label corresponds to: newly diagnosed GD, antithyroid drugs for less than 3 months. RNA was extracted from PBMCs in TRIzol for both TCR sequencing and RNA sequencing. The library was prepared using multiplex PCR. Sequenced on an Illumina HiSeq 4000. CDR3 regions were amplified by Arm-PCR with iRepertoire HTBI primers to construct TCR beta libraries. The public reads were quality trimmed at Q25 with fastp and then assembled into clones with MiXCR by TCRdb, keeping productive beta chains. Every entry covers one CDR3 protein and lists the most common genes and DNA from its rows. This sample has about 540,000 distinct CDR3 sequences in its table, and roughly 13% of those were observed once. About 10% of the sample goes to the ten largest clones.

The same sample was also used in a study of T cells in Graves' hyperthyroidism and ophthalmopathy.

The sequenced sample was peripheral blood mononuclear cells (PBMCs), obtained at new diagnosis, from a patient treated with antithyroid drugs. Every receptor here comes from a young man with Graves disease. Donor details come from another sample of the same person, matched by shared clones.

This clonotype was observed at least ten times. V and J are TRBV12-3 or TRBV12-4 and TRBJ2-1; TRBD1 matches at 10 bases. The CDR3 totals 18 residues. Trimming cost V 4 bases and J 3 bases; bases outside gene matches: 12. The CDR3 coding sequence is TGTGCCAGCAGTTCACCGAGGACAGGGGGGACGTTCTACAATGAGCAGTTCTTC. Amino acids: CASSSPRTGGTFYNEQFF.

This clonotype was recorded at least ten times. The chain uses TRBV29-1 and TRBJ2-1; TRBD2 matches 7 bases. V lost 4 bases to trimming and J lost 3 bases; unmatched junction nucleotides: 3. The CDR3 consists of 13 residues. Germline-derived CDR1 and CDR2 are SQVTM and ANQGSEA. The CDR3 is CSVVSGNYNEQFF. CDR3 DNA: TGCAGCGTTGTGAGCGGGAACTACAATGAGCAGTTCTTC.

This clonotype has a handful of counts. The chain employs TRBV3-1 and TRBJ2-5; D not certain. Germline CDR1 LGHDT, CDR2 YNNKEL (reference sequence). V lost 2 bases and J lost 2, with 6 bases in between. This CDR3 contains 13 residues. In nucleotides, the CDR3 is TGTGCCAGCAGCCAACAGGTGCAAGAGACCCAGTACTTC. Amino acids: CASSQQVQETQYF.

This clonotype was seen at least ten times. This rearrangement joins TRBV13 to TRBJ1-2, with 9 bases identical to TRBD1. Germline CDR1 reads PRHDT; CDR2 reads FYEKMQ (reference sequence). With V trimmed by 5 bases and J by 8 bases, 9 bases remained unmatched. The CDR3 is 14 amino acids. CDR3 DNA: TGTGCCAGCAGCCAGGGCGGGACAGGGAAAGGCTACACCTTC. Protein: CASSQGGTGKGYTF.

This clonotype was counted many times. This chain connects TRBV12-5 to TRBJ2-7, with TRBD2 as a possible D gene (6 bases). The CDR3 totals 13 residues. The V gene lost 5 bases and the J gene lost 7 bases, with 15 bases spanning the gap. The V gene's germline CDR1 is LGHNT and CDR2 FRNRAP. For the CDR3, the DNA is TGTGCTAGTGGTACCGCGGGGTACGGGGAGCAGTACTTC. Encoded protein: CASGTAGYGEQYF.

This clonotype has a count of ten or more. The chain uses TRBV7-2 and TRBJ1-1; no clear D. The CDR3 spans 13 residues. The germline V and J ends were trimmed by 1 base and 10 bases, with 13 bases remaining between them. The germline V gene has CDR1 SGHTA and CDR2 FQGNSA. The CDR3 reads CASSLEAAISAFF. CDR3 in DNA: TGTGCCAGCAGCTTAGAGGCGGCCATTTCAGCTTTCTTT.

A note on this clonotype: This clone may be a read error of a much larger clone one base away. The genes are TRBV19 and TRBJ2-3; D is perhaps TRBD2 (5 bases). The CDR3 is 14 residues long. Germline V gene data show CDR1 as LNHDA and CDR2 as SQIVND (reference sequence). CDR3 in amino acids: CASSISGLLDTRYF. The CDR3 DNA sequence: TGTGCCAGTAGTATTAGTGGACTTCTGGATACGCGGTATTTT.

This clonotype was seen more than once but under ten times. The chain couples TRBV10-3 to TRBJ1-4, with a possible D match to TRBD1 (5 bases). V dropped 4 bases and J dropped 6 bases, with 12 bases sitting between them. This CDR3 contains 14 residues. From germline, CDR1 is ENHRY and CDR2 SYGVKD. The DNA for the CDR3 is TGTGCCATCAGTGGGGGCCTCCGGGATGAAAAACTGTTTTTT. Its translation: CAISGGLRDEKLFF.

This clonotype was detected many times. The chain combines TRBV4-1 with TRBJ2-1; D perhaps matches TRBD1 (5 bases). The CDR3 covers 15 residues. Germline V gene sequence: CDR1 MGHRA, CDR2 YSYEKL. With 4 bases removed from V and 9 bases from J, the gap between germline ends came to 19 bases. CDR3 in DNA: TGCGCCAGCAGCCCAACCCTGGTGGTAGGGGTTGAGCAGTTCTTC. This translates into CASSPTLVVGVEQFF.

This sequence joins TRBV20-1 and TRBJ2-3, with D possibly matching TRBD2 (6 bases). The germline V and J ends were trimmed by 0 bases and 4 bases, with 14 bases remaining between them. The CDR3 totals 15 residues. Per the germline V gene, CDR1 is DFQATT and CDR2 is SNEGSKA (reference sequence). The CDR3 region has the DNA TGCAGTGCTAGAGATGGGGGGACCGGGGCAGATACGCAGTATTTT. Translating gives CSARDGGTGADTQYF.

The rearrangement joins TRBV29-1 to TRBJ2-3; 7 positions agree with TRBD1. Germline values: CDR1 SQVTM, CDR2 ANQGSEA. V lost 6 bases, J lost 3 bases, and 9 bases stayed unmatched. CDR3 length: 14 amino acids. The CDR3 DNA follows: TGCAGCGTAGAGGGACAGCCGATTACAGATACGCAGTATTTT. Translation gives CSVEGQPITDTQYF.

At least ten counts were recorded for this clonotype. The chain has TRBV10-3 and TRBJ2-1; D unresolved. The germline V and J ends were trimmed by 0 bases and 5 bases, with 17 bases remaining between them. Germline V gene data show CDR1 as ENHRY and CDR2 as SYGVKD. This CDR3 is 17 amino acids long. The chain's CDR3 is CAISESPHRVVDNEQFF. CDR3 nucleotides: TGTGCCATCAGTGAGTCCCCGCATCGTGTGGTTGACAATGAGCAGTTCTTC.

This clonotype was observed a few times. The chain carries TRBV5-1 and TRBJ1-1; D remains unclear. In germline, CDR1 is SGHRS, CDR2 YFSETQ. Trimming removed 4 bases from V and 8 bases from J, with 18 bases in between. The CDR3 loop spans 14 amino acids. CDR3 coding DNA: TGCGCCAGCAGCCCGGATAAAGCGGCAGACGAAGCTTTCTTT. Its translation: CASSPDKAADEAFF.

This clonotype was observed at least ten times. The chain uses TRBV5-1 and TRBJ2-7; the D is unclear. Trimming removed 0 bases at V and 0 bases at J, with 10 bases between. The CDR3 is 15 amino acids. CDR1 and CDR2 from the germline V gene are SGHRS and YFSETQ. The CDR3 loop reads CASSLAPGSSYEQYF. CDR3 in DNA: TGCGCCAGCAGCTTGGCCCCCGGTAGCTCCTACGAGCAGTACTTC.

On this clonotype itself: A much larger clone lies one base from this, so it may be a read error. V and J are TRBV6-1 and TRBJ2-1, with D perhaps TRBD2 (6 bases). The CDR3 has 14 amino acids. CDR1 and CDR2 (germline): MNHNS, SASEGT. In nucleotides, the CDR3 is TGTGCCGGCAGCCCCGGGGGTTGGAACAATGAGCAGTTCTTC. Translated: CAGSPGGWNNEQFF.

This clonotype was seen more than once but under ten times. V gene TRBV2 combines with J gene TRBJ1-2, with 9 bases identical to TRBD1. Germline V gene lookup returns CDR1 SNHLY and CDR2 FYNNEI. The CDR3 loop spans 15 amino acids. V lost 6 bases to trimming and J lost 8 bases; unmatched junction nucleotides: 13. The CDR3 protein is CASSDRDRAGVGYTF. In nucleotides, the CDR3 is TGTGCCAGCAGCGATAGGGACAGGGCTGGGGTCGGCTACACCTTC.

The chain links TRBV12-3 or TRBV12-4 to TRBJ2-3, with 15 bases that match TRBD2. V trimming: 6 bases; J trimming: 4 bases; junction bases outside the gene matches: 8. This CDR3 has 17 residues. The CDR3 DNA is TGTGCCAGCAGCTCCGGGACTAGCGGGAGGAGTGCAGATACGCAGTATTTT. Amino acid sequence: CASSSGTSGRSADTQYF.

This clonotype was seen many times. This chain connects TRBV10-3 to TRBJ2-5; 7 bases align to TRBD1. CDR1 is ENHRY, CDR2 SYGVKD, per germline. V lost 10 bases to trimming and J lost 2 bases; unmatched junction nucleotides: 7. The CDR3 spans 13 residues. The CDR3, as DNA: TGTGCCACCATGGACAGGATTCAAGAGACCCAGTACTTC. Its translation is CATMDRIQETQYF.

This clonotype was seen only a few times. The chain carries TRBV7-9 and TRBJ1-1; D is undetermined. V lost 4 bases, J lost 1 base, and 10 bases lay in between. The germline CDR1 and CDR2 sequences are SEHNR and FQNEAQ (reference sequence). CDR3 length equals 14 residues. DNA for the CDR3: TGTGCCAGCAGCTACTCCGGGGAGAACACTGAAGCTTTCTTT. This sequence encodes CASSYSGENTEAFF.

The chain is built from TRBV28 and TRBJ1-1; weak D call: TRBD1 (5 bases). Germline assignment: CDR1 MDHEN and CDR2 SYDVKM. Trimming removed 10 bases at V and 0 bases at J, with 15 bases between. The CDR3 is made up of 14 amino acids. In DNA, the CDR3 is TGTGCCATCTTACGGGACCTCATGAACACTGAAGCTTTCTTT. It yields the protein CAILRDLMNTEAFF.

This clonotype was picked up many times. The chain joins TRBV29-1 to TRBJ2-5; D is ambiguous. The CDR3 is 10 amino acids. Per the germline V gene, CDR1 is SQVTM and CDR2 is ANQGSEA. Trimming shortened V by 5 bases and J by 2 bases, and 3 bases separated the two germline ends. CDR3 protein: CSVSQETQYF. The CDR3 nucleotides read TGCAGCGTTTCTCAAGAGACCCAGTACTTC.

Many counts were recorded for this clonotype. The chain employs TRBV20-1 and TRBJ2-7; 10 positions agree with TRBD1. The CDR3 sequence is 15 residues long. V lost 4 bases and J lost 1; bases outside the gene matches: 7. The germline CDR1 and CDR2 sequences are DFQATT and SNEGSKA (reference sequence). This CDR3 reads CSATSRDRGSYEQYF. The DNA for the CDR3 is TGCAGTGCTACATCTCGGGACAGGGGTTCCTACGAGCAGTACTTC.

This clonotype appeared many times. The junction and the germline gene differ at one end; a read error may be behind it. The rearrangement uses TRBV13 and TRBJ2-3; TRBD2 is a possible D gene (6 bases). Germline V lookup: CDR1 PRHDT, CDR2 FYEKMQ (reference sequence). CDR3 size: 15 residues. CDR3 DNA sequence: TGTGCCAGCAGCCTAGGCGCGGAGGGAGGAGATACGCAGTATTTT. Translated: CASSLGAEGGDTQYF.

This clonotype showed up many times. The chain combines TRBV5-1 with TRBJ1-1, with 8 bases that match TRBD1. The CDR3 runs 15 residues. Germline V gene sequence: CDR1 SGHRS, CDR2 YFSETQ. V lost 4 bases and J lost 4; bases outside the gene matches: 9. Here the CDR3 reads CASSTRTGRATEAFF. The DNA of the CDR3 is TGCGCCAGCAGCACAAGGACAGGGAGGGCCACTGAAGCTTTCTTT. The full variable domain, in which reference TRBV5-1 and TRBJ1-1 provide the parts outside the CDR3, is KAGVTQTPRYLIKTRGQQVTLSCSPISGHRSVSWYQQTPGQGLQFLFEYFSETQRNKGNFPGRFSGRQFSNSRSEMNVSTLELGDSALYLCASSTRTGRATEAFFGQGTRLTVV.

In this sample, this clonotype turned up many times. The CDR3 bases are TGTGCCAGCACCCTCGGAAGCCGGCTTATGGAGACCCAGTACTTC. Protein: CASTLGSRLMETQYF. This chain uses TRBV6-1 with TRBJ2-5; D uncertain. V lost 7 bases to trimming and J lost 5 bases, with 20 bases between them. From germline, CDR1 is MNHNS and CDR2 SASEGT. The CDR3 length is 15 residues.